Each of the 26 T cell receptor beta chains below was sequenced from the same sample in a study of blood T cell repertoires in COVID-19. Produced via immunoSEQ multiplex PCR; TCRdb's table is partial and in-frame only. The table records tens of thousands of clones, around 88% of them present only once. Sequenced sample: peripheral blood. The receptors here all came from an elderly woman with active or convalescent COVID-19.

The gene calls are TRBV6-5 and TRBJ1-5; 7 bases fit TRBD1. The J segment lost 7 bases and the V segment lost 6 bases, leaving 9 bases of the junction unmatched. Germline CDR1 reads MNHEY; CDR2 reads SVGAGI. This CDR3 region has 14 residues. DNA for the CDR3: TGTGCCAGCAGACAGACAGGGAATTCCCAGCCCCAGCATTTT. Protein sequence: CASRQTGNSQPQHF.

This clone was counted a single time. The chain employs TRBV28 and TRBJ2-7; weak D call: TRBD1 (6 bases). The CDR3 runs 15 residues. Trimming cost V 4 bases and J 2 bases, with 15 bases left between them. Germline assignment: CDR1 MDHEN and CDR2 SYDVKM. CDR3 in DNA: TGTGCCAGCAGTTCCCCGACAGGTATTGCCTACGAGCAGTACTTC. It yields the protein CASSSPTGIAYEQYF.

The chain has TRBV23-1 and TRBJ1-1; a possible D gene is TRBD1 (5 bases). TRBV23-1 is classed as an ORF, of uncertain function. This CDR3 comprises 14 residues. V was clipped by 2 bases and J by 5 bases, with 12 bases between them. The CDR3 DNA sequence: TGCGCCAGCAGTCAAGGTGGGGCACGTACTGAAGCTTTCTTT. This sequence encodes CASSQGGARTEAFF.

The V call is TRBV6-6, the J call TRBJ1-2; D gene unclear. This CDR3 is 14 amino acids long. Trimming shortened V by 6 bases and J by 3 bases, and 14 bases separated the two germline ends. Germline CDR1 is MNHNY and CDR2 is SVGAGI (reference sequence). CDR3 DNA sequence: TGTGCCAGCAGACTCGGGCGGGGAGACTATGGCTACACCTTC. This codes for CASRLGRGDYGYTF.

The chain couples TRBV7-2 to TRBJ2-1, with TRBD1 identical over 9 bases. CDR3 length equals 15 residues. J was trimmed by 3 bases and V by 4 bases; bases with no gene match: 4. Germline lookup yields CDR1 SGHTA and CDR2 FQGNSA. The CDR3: CASSWGQGNYNEQFF. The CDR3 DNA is TGTGCCAGCAGCTGGGGACAGGGCAACTACAATGAGCAGTTCTTC.

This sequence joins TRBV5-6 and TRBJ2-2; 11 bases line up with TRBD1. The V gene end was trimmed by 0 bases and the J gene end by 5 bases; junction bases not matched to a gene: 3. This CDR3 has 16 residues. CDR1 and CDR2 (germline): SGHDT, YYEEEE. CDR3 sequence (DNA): TGTGCCAGCAGCTTGGACGGGACAGGGGGAACCGGGGAGCTGTTTTTT. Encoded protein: CASSLDGTGGTGELFF. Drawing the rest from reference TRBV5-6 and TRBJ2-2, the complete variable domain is DAGVTQSPTHLIKTRGQQVTLRCSPKSGHDTVSWYQQALGQGPQFIFQYYEEEERQRGNFPDRFSGHQFPNYSSELNVNALLLGDSALYLCASSLDGTGGTGELFFGEGSRLTVL.

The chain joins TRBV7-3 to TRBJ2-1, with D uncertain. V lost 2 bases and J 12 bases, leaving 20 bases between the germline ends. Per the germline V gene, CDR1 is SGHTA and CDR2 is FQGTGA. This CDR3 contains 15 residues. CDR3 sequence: CASSLAPGASEGQFF. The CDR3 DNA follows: TGTGCCAGCAGCTTAGCCCCCGGAGCCTCAGAAGGGCAGTTCTTC.

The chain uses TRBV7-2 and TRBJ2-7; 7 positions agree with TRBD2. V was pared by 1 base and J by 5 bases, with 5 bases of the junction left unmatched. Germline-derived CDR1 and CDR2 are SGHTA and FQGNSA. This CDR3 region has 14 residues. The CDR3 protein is CASSLDRLAHEQYF. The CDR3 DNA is TGTGCCAGCAGCTTAGACCGACTAGCCCACGAGCAGTACTTC.

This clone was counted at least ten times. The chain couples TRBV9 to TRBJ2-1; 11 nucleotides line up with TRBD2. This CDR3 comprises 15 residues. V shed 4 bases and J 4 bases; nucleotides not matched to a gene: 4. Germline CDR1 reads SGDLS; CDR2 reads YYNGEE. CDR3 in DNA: TGTGCCAGCAGCTTGACTAGCGGGACATACAATGAGCAGTTCTTC. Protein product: CASSLTSGTYNEQFF.

The CDR3 DNA sequence: TGTGCCAGCAGCTCCCTGAACACCGGGGAGCTGTTTTTT. Encoded protein: CASSSLNTGELFF. The V call is TRBV7-9, the J call TRBJ2-2; D is ambiguous. The V end was cut by 4 bases, the J end by 1 base, with 4 bases between. Germline CDR1 SEHNR, CDR2 FQNEAQ (reference sequence). This CDR3 comprises 13 residues.

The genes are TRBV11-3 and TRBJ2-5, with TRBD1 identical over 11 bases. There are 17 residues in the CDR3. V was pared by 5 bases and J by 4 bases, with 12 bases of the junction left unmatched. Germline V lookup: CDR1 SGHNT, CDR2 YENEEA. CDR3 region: CASSPASGTGGRETQYF. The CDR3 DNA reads TGTGCCAGCAGCCCCGCCTCCGGGACAGGGGGAAGAGAGACCCAGTACTTC.

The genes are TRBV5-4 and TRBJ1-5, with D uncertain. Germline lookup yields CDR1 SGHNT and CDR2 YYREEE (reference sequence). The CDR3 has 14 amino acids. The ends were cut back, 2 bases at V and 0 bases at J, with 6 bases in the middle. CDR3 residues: CASSFYNSNQPQHF. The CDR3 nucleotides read TGTGCCAGCAGCTTTTACAATAGCAATCAGCCCCAGCATTTT.

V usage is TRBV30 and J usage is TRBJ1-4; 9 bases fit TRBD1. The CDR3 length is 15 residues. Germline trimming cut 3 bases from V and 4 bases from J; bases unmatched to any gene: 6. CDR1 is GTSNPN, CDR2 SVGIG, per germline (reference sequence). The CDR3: CAWSRDRASNEKLFF. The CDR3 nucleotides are TGTGCCTGGAGCCGGGACAGGGCGAGTAATGAAAAACTGTTTTTT. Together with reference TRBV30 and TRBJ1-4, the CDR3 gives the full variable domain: SQTIHQWPATLVQPVGSPLSLECTVEGTSNPNLYWYRQAAGRGLQLLFYSVGIGQISSEVPQNLSASRPQDRQFILSSKKLLLSDSGFYLCAWSRDRASNEKLFFGSGTQLSVL.

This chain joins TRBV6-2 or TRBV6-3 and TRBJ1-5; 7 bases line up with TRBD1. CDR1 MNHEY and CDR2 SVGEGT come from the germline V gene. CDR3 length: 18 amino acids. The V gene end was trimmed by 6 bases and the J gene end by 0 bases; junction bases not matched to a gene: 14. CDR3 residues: CASSSGQVRSYSNQPQHF. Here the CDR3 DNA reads TGTGCCAGCAGCTCCGGACAGGTCCGCTCCTATAGCAATCAGCCCCAGCATTTT.

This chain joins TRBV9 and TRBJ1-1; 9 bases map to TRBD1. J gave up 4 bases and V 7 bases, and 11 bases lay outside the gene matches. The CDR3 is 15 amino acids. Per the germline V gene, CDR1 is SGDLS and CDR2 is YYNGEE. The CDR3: CASSPGQGFATEAFF. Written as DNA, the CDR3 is TGTGCCAGCTCTCCGGGACAGGGCTTTGCCACTGAAGCTTTCTTT.

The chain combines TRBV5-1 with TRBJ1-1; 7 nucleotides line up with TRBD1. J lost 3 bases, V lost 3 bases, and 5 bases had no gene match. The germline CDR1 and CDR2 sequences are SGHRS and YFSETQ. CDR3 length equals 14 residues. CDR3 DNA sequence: TGCGCCAGCAGCTCGGGGACAGCCCACACTGAAGCTTTCTTT. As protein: CASSSGTAHTEAFF.

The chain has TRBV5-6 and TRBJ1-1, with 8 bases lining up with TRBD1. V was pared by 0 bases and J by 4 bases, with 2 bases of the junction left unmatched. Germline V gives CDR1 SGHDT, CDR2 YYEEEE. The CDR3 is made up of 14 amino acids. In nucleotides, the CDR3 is TGTGCCAGCAGCTTGGGGACAGGGCCCACTGAAGCTTTCTTT. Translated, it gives CASSLGTGPTEAFF.

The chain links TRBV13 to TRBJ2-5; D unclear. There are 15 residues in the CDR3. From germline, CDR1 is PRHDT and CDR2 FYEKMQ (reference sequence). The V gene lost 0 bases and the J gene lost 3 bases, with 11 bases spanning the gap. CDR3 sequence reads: CASSLGRDFEETQYF. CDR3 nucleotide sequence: TGTGCCAGCAGCTTAGGCAGAGACTTTGAAGAGACCCAGTACTTC. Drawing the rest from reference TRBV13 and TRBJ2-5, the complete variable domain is AAGVIQSPRHLIKEKRETATLKCYPIPRHDTVYWYQQGPGQDPQFLISFYEKMQSDKGSIPDRFSAQQFSDYHSELNMSSLELGDSALYFCASSLGRDFEETQYFGPGTRLLVL.

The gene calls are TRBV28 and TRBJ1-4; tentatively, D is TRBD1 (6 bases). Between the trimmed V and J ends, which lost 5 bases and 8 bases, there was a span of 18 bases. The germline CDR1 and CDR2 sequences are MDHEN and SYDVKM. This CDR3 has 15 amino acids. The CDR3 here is CASSRAQGLGEKLFF. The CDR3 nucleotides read TGTGCCAGCAGTAGGGCGCAGGGGTTAGGAGAAAAACTGTTTTTT. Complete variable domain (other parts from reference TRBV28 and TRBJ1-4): DVKVTQSSRYLVKRTGEKVFLECVQDMDHENMFWYRQDPGLGLRLIYFSYDVKMKEKGDIPEGYSVSREKKERFSLILESASTNQTSMYLCASSRAQGLGEKLFFGSGTQLSVL.

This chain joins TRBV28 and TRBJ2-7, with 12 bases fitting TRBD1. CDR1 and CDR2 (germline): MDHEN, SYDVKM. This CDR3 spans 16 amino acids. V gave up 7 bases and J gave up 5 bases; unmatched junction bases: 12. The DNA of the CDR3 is TGTGCCAGCACCCAAGCCGGGACAGGGGGCTACAACGAGCAGTACTTC. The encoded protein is CASTQAGTGGYNEQYF. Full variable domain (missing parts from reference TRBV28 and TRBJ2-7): DVKVTQSSRYLVKRTGEKVFLECVQDMDHENMFWYRQDPGLGLRLIYFSYDVKMKEKGDIPEGYSVSREKKERFSLILESASTNQTSMYLCASTQAGTGGYNEQYFGPGTRLTVT.

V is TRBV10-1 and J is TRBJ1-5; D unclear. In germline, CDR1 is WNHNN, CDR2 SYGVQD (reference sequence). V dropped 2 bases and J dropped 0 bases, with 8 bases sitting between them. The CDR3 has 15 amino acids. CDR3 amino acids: CASSEPLPSNQPQHF. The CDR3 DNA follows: TGCGCCAGCAGTGAGCCCCTACCTAGCAATCAGCCCCAGCATTTT.

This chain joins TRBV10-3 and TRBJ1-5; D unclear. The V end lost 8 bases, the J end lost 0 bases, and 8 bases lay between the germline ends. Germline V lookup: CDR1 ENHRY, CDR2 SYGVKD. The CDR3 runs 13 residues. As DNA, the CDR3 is TGTGCCATCGGAGAGGTTAGCAATCAGCCCCAGCATTTT. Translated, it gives CAIGEVSNQPQHF.

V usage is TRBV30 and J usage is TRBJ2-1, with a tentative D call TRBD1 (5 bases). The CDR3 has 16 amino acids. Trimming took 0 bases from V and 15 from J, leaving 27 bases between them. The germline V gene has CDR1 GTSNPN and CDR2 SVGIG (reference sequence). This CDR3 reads CAWSVAKPPRPRGGFF. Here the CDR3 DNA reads TGTGCCTGGAGTGTAGCCAAACCCCCGCGGCCTAGGGGTGGGTTCTTC.

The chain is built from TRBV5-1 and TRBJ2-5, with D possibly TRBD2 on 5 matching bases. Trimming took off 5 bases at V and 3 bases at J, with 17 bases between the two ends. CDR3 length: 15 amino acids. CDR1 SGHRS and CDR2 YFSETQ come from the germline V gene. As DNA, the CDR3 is TGCGCCAGCAGTGGAGCTGGCTCGGGGAAAGAGACCCAGTACTTC. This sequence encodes CASSGAGSGKETQYF.

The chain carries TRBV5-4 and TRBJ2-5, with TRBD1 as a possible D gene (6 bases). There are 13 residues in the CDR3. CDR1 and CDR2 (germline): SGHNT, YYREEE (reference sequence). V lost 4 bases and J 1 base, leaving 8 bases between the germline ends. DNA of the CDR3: TGTGCCAGCAGCGGACAGCTCCAAGAGACCCAGTACTTC. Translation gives CASSGQLQETQYF.

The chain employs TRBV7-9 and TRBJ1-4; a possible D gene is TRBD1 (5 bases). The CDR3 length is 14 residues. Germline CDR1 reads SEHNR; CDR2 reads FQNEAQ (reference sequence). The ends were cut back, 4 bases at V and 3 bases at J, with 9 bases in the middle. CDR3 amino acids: CASSSRGANEKLFF. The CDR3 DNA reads TGTGCCAGCAGCTCCCGGGGGGCTAATGAAAAACTGTTTTTT.